Listed below are T cell receptor beta chains from one sample, sequenced in a study of blood T cell repertoires in COVID-19. Produced via immunoSEQ multiplex PCR; TCRdb's table is partial and in-frame only. The sample holds over 120,000 clones; around 81% are singletons and the top ten take more than 3.5%. The source material was peripheral blood. The receptors derive from a woman aged 55 to 70 with acute or convalescent COVID-19. Both conserved end residues are part of each CDR3. The D gene is left open where the match is weak. Not all rows give a size; the values are once, few, many and, for expanded clones, a class.

V gene	D gene	clone size	J gene	CDR3 protein	CDR3 DNA
TRBV4-1	-	-	TRBJ1-2	CASSQPRDYGYTF	TGCGCCAGCAGCCAACCCCGGGACTATGGCTACACCTTC
TRBV19	-	-	TRBJ2-5	CASSINQGQETQYF	TGTGCCAGTAGTATAAACCAGGGTCAAGAGACCCAGTACTTC
TRBV7-9	-	-	TRBJ2-3	CASRWGEATDTQYF	TGTGCCAGCAGGTGGGGGGAAGCCACAGATACGCAGTATTTT
TRBV28	-	-	TRBJ1-5	CASSLAGRGNQPQHF	TGTGCCAGCAGTTTAGCGGGCCGCGGCAATCAGCCCCAGCATTTT
TRBV19	-	-	TRBJ2-7	CASSLRQAPWEQYF	TGTGCCAGTAGTCTCAGACAGGCCCCCTGGGAGCAGTACTTC
TRBV6-1	-	-	TRBJ2-1	CASSEPSDSPYNEQFF	TGTGCCAGCAGTGAGCCTTCGGACAGCCCATACAATGAGCAGTTCTTC
TRBV7-9	-	few	TRBJ1-3	CASSLGQNSGNTIYF	TGTGCCAGCAGCTTAGGACAGAACTCTGGAAACACCATATATTTT
TRBV7-2	-	-	TRBJ1-2	CASRSAGYNYGYTF	TGTGCCAGCCGTTCGGCAGGCTATAACTATGGCTACACCTTC
TRBV19	TRBD2	-	TRBJ2-7	CASSNPGLANEQYF	TGTGCCAGTAGTAACCCCGGACTAGCGAACGAGCAGTACTTC
TRBV5-1	-	-	TRBJ2-1	CASSPTGDNSYNEQFF	TGCGCCAGCAGCCCCACTGGGGACAACAGCTACAATGAGCAGTTCTTC
TRBV28	TRBD1	-	TRBJ1-6	CASSRGRTGVSPLHF	TGTGCCAGCAGCCGAGGGAGGACAGGGGTATCACCCCTCCACTTT
TRBV6-5	-	-	TRBJ1-5	CASRSGGSNQPQHF	TGTGCCAGCAGATCGGGGGGTAGCAATCAGCCCCAGCATTTT
TRBV3-1/TRBV3-2	-	once	TRBJ1-2	CASSQVGTSLGYGYTF	TGTGCCAGCAGCCAAGTCGGGACATCACTCGGCTATGGCTACACCTTC
TRBV12-5	TRBD1	-	TRBJ2-5	CASGLDYGTGQETQYF	TGTGCTAGTGGTTTGGATTATGGGACAGGCCAAGAGACCCAGTACTTC
TRBV28	TRBD1	-	TRBJ1-4	CASRSGGATNEKLFF	TGTGCCAGCAGATCAGGGGGAGCAACTAATGAAAAACTGTTTTTT
TRBV6-1	TRBD2	-	TRBJ2-4	CASSEGGLQNIQYF	TGTGCCAGCAGTGAAGGGGGACTACAAAACATTCAGTACTTC
TRBV9	-	-	TRBJ2-3	CASSVDLASTDTQYF	TGTGCCAGCAGCGTAGACCTAGCGAGCACAGATACGCAGTATTTT
TRBV11-1	-	-	TRBJ2-1	CASSPDRPNEQFF	TGTGCCAGCAGCCCCGACAGACCAAATGAGCAGTTCTTC
TRBV28	TRBD1	few	TRBJ1-1	CASSLGQRNTEAFF	TGTGCCAGCAGCCTGGGACAGAGGAACACTGAAGCTTTCTTT
TRBV4-1	-	-	TRBJ2-7	CASSQVMSYEQYF	TGCGCCAGCAGCCAAGTGATGAGCTACGAGCAGTACTTC
TRBV19	-	-	TRBJ1-6	CASVARGAYNSPLHF	TGTGCCAGTGTTGCGCGGGGGGCCTATAATTCACCCCTCCACTTT
TRBV28	-	-	TRBJ1-1	CASGGAIINEAFF	TGTGCCAGCGGAGGGGCCATCATCAATGAAGCTTTCTTT
TRBV15	-	-	TRBJ1-1	CATSRDAGSTEAFF	TGTGCCACCAGCAGAGATGCGGGGTCCACTGAAGCTTTCTTT
TRBV7-9	-	few	TRBJ1-1	CASSLTPGGGLNTEAFF	TGTGCCAGCAGCTTAACACCCGGGGGGGGACTGAACACTGAAGCTTTCTTT
TRBV5-4	-	-	TRBJ1-2	CASSLVSYGYTF	TGTGCCAGCAGCCTAGTTTCCTATGGCTACACCTTC
TRBV11-2	-	-	TRBJ1-1	CASSRSHMNTEAFF	TGTGCCAGCAGCCGGAGTCATATGAACACTGAAGCTTTCTTT
TRBV10-1	TRBD2	-	TRBJ2-2	CASSVRSGGTGELFF	TGCGCCAGCAGTGTGAGAAGCGGGGGAACCGGGGAGCTGTTTTTT
TRBV11-2	-	-	TRBJ2-5	CASSSSRHQETQYF	TGTGCCAGCAGCTCTAGTCGCCACCAAGAGACCCAGTACTTC
TRBV7-8	-	-	TRBJ2-2	CASSSRKGVNTGELFF	TGTGCCAGCAGCTCTCGGAAAGGAGTGAACACCGGGGAGCTGTTTTTT